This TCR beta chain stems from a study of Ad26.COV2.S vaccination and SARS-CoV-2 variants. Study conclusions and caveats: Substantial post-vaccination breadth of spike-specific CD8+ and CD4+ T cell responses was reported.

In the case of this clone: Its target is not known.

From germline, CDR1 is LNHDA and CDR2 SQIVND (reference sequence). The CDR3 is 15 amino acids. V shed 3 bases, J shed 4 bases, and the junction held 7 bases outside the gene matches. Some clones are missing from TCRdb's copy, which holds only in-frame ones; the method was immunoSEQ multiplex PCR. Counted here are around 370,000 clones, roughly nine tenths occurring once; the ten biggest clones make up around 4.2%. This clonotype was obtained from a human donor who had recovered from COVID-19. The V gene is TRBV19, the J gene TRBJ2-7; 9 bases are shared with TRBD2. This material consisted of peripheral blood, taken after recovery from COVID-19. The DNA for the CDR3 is TGTGCCAGTAGTATGGTTAGCGGGGGACGATACGAGCAGTACTTC. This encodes CASSMVSGGRYEQYF.